Following are 30 T cell receptor beta chains from one sample sequenced in a study of shared clonotypes between healthy human individuals. Naive-designated CD8 cells lacked CD45RO, were positively enriched for CCR7, and omitted terminally differentiated effector memory CD45RA+ cells. Here immunoSEQ multiplex PCR was the method, and the copy in TCRdb shows in-frame clones only, minus some. The sample has around 580,000 clones; 98% are singletons. Sequencing used naive CD8+ T cells sorted from blood. The receptors here all came from a man aged 25 to 40 in good health.

The chain combines TRBV7-8 with TRBJ2-5, with 7 nucleotides matching TRBD2. Germline loops: CDR1 SGHVS, CDR2 FQNEAQ. This CDR3 contains 15 residues. Trimming cost V 5 bases and J 5 bases; bases outside gene matches: 11. CDR3 residues: CASSPLAGDGETQYF. In nucleotides, the CDR3 is TGTGCCAGCAGCCCTTTGGCGGGAGACGGGGAGACCCAGTACTTC. The variable domain in full, with the rest retrieved from reference TRBV7-8 and TRBJ2-5, is GAGVSQSPRYKVAKRGQDVALRCDPISGHVSLFWYQQALGQGPEFLTYFQNEAQLDKSGLPSDRFFAERPEGSVSTLKIQRTQQEDSAVYLCASSPLAGDGETQYFGPGTRLLVL.

V is TRBV19 and J is TRBJ1-4; D is undetermined. V dropped 6 bases and J dropped 14 bases, with 19 bases sitting between them. CDR3 size: 13 residues. In germline, CDR1 is LNHDA, CDR2 SQIVND (reference sequence). CDR3 coding DNA: TGTGCCAGTAGCGTCGACGAGGGATCTTCTCTGTTTTTT. It is translated as CASSVDEGSSLFF.

The genes are TRBV5-1 and TRBJ2-1; tentatively, D is TRBD2 (8 bases). There are 15 residues in the CDR3. V gave up 4 bases and J gave up 7 bases, with 18 bases separating them. The germline gives CDR1 SGHRS, CDR2 YFSETQ. The CDR3 DNA is TGCGCCAGCAGCGCCCGGGAGGGGGCTGGGAATGAGCAGTTCTTC. Protein: CASSAREGAGNEQFF.

The genes are TRBV6-5 and TRBJ2-7, with 7 bases lining up with TRBD2. Germline trimming cut 7 bases from V and 5 bases from J; bases unmatched to any gene: 11. The CDR3 has 14 amino acids. Germline V CDR1 and CDR2: MNHEY, SVGAGI. CDR3 nucleotide sequence: TGTGCCAGCACCGACGGGGGGAGCAGCCACGAGCAGTACTTC. It is translated as CASTDGGSSHEQYF.

CDR3 in DNA: TGTGCCAAGCGGGGGACTAGCGGTTCCTACGAGCAGTACTTC. It encodes CAKRGTSGSYEQYF. The gene calls are TRBV2 and TRBJ2-7; 11 nucleotides match TRBD2. Germline CDR1 reads SNHLY; CDR2 reads FYNNEI. J gave up 1 base and V 10 bases, and 6 bases lay outside the gene matches. CDR3 length: 14 residues.

The CDR3 nucleotides are TGTGCCAGCAGCTCGAACGACAGGCAAGTATGGGACGAGCAGTACTTC. As protein: CASSSNDRQVWDEQYF. This chain uses TRBV7-9 with TRBJ2-7; D is possibly TRBD1 (6 bases). CDR3 size: 16 residues. V gave up 4 bases and J gave up 5 bases, with 21 bases separating them. CDR1 is SEHNR and CDR2 is FQNEAQ in the germline V gene (reference sequence).

This chain links TRBV6-5 with TRBJ1-2; tentatively, D is TRBD1 (5 bases). Germline assignment: CDR1 MNHEY and CDR2 SVGAGI. V lost 6 bases and J 6 bases, leaving 11 bases between the germline ends. The CDR3 sequence is 12 residues long. The CDR3 DNA follows: TGTGCCAGCAGAACTACAGGACATGGCTACACCTTC. It yields the protein CASRTTGHGYTF.

J is TRBJ1-1 and V is TRBV2; D remains unclear. Germline CDR1 is SNHLY and CDR2 is FYNNEI. The CDR3 loop spans 16 amino acids. The V end was cut by 4 bases, the J end by 1 base, with 16 bases between. The CDR3 loop is CASSVGRELSNTEAFF. DNA of the CDR3: TGTGCCAGCAGTGTAGGTCGGGAGCTATCGAACACTGAAGCTTTCTTT.

Regarding this clone: The sample contains more than one DNA sequence encoding this CDR3. The chain couples TRBV15 to TRBJ2-1, with 10 bases matching TRBD1. Germline CDR1 reads LNHNV; CDR2 reads YYDKDF (reference sequence). The ends lost 3 bases at V and 4 bases at J; junction bases unmatched: 3. The CDR3 has 15 residues. The CDR3 here is CATSSRDRGYNEQFF. The CDR3 coding sequence is TGTGCCACCAGCAGCCGGGACAGGGGTTACAATGAGCAGTTCTTC.

The gene calls are TRBV25-1 and TRBJ1-1, with D possibly TRBD1 on 6 matching bases. CDR3 length: 15 amino acids. Germline values: CDR1 MGHDK, CDR2 SYGVNS. Trimming took 3 bases from V and 4 from J, leaving 15 bases between them. The CDR3 DNA sequence: TGTGCCAGCAGTGAGGTCACTCCGGGGGCCACTGAAGCTTTCTTT. The encoded protein is CASSEVTPGATEAFF.

This chain uses TRBV27 with TRBJ2-7; 9 bases fit TRBD1. V lost 3 bases, J lost 6 bases, and 3 bases stayed unmatched. The CDR3 is 13 amino acids. Germline CDR1 reads MNHEY; CDR2 reads SMNVEV (reference sequence). The CDR3 is CASSFGTGREQYF. In DNA, the CDR3 is TGTGCCAGCAGTTTCGGGACAGGGCGCGAGCAGTACTTC.

This chain links TRBV7-6 with TRBJ2-1, with D possibly being TRBD1 (5 bases). CDR1 is SGHVS and CDR2 is FNYEAQ in the germline V gene. V shed 7 bases and J shed 8 bases, with 21 bases lying between them. This CDR3 has 15 amino acids. The CDR3 reads CASTRLSLGEDEQFF. DNA for the CDR3: TGTGCCAGCACTCGGCTTAGTTTAGGGGAAGATGAGCAGTTCTTC.

The chain employs TRBV19 and TRBJ2-1; the match to TRBD2 covers 9 bases. Trimming at V came to 8 bases and at J to 4 bases, leaving 12 bases not matched to a gene. CDR1 is LNHDA and CDR2 is SQIVND in the germline V gene (reference sequence). The CDR3 is 16 residues long. CDR3 coding DNA: TGTGCCAGTTCACCTCAGGGACTAGCTTATTACAATGAGCAGTTCTTC. It is translated as CASSPQGLAYYNEQFF.

J is TRBJ2-7 and V is TRBV9; 10 bases match TRBD2. Germline CDR1 is SGDLS and CDR2 is YYNGEE. After removal of 4 bases from V and 3 bases from J, the junction contained 7 bases not matched to a gene. This CDR3 spans 15 amino acids. In nucleotides, the CDR3 is TGTGCCAGCAGCCCGACCCCTAGCGGGAGCTACGAGCAGTACTTC. Protein product: CASSPTPSGSYEQYF.

This chain connects TRBV5-1 to TRBJ2-1, with D possibly TRBD2 on 6 matching bases. V lost 3 bases and J lost 7, with 17 bases in between. Germline CDR1 SGHRS, CDR2 YFSETQ. This CDR3 is 15 amino acids long. The CDR3 protein is CASSSGVSTGNEQFF. Here the CDR3 DNA reads TGCGCCAGCAGCTCGGGGGTCTCCACGGGGAATGAGCAGTTCTTC.

The chain employs TRBV10-3 and TRBJ1-2; 8 positions match TRBD1. This CDR3 has 16 amino acids. CDR1 and CDR2 (germline): ENHRY, SYGVKD. The V and J ends lost 3 bases and 1 base, in that order; junction bases with no gene match: 7. The CDR3 nucleotides read TGTGCCATCAGTGAACTCGCGACAGGGGATAACTATGGCTACACCTTC. The encoded protein is CAISELATGDNYGYTF.

The chain recombines TRBV27 with TRBJ2-5; D possibly uses TRBD1 or TRBD2 (5 bases each). From germline, CDR1 is MNHEY and CDR2 SMNVEV (reference sequence). CDR3 size: 14 residues. With 3 bases removed from V and 4 bases from J, the gap between germline ends came to 12 bases. In DNA, the CDR3 is TGTGCCAGCAGTTTCCAGGGTGAGGGAGAGACCCAGTACTTC. Its translation is CASSFQGEGETQYF.

The rearrangement joins TRBV20-1 to TRBJ1-1; D is uncertain. The CDR3 extends over 11 amino acids. CDR1 DFQATT and CDR2 SNEGSKA come from the germline V gene (reference sequence). Trimming shortened V by 7 bases and J by 0 bases, and 6 bases separated the two germline ends. The CDR3 is CSGTLNTEAFF. DNA of the CDR3: TGCAGTGGGACTTTGAACACTGAAGCTTTCTTT.

The chain employs TRBV6-5 and TRBJ1-1; 9 bases map to TRBD1. Trimming at V came to 6 bases and at J to 2 bases, leaving 7 bases not matched to a gene. Per germline, CDR1 MNHEY and CDR2 SVGAGI. The CDR3 is 15 residues long. This chain's CDR3 is CASRQGARSNTEAFF. CDR3 DNA: TGTGCCAGCAGACAGGGGGCGCGCAGTAACACTGAAGCTTTCTTT.

V is TRBV4-3 and J is TRBJ2-2, with D possibly being TRBD2 (5 bases). V lost 4 bases and J lost 6, with 9 bases in between. The germline gives CDR1 LGHNA, CDR2 YSLEER. This CDR3 region has 13 residues. The CDR3 bases are TGCGCCAGCAGCCGAGGGTTACCCGGGGAGCTGTTTTTT. Protein: CASSRGLPGELFF.

The chain joins TRBV7-9 to TRBJ2-7; D is uncertain. Germline V gene sequence: CDR1 SEHNR, CDR2 FQNEAQ (reference sequence). The ends were cut back, 5 bases at V and 3 bases at J, with 11 bases in the middle. The CDR3 has 13 residues. This CDR3 reads CASSTGSFYEQYF. CDR3 coding DNA: TGTGCCAGCAGCACCGGGTCCTTCTACGAGCAGTACTTC.

The rearrangement uses TRBV7-9 and TRBJ2-5; 10 bases line up with TRBD1. The V segment lost 5 bases and the J segment 0 bases; nucleotides outside the gene matches: 6. Germline V gene sequence: CDR1 SEHNR, CDR2 FQNEAQ (reference sequence). The length of the CDR3 is 16 residues. The CDR3 loop reads CASSPRTGGDQETQYF. The CDR3 DNA reads as TGTGCCAGCAGCCCGAGGACAGGGGGGGACCAAGAGACCCAGTACTTC.

CDR3 in amino acids: CASSRDLGVTREQFF. CDR3 in DNA: TGTGCCAGCAGCCGAGACCTCGGGGTCACGCGGGAGCAGTTCTTC. The chain is built from TRBV11-3 and TRBJ2-1, with D perhaps matching TRBD2 (5 bases). From germline, CDR1 is SGHNT and CDR2 YENEEA. The CDR3 is 15 residues long. V was trimmed by 5 bases and J by 10 bases, leaving 21 bases between them.

The chain couples TRBV15 to TRBJ2-1, with TRBD2 as a possible D gene (6 bases). Between the trimmed V and J ends, which lost 3 bases and 3 bases, there was a span of 9 bases. The CDR3 length is 14 residues. The germline V gene has CDR1 LNHNV and CDR2 YYDKDF (reference sequence). In DNA, the CDR3 is TGTGCCACCAGCAGTAGCGGAATCTACAATGAGCAGTTCTTC. As protein: CATSSSGIYNEQFF.

About this clone itself: Other nucleotide sequences in the sample specify the same CDR3. The CDR3 sequence is CASSYSYDNEQFF. The CDR3 DNA reads TGTGCCAGCAGTTACTCGTACGATAATGAGCAGTTCTTC. This chain connects TRBV6-5 to TRBJ2-1; D uncertain. This CDR3 contains 13 residues. V gave up 0 bases and J gave up 7 bases, with 7 bases separating them. Germline CDR1 and CDR2: MNHEY and SVGAGI.

The chain has TRBV5-4 and TRBJ1-1; 10 positions match TRBD1. Germline V gene sequence: CDR1 SGHNT, CDR2 YYREEE (reference sequence). CDR3 length: 15 residues. V shed 4 bases and J 4 bases; nucleotides not matched to a gene: 7. CDR3: CASSGLTGGGTEAFF. CDR3 sequence (DNA): TGTGCCAGCAGCGGACTGACAGGGGGCGGCACTGAAGCTTTCTTT.

This clone showed up just once. The chain recombines TRBV6-5 with TRBJ1-2; weak D call: TRBD1 (5 bases). This CDR3 has 15 amino acids. Germline CDR1 is MNHEY and CDR2 is SVGAGI. The ends were cut back, 0 bases at V and 4 bases at J, with 12 bases in the middle. The CDR3 region is CASSYSPAGLYGYTF. CDR3 DNA: TGTGCCAGCAGTTACTCCCCCGCAGGGCTCTATGGCTACACCTTC.

CDR3 amino acids: CASSLAVTAGAKGQFF. In nucleotides, the CDR3 is TGTGCCAGCAGCTTAGCGGTGACAGCGGGGGCTAAGGGGCAGTTCTTC. The V call is TRBV7-9, the J call TRBJ2-1; 8 bases map to TRBD2. V shed 0 bases, J shed 12 bases, and the junction held 13 bases outside the gene matches. The CDR3 sequence is 16 residues long. Germline V gene data show CDR1 as SEHNR and CDR2 as FQNEAQ (reference sequence).

The chain uses TRBV28 and TRBJ1-3; tentative D call: TRBD1 (5 bases). V was cut by 5 bases and J by 0 bases, with 20 bases left in between. The CDR3 runs to 18 residues. Per the germline V gene, CDR1 is MDHEN and CDR2 is SYDVKM. CDR3 coding DNA: TGTGCCAGCAGTCCCTACATTGGGACCGAGGTCTCTGGAAACACCATATATTTT. This encodes CASSPYIGTEVSGNTIYF.

The CDR3 nucleotides read TGTGCCAGCAGCTTGGGGCTTTTATACGAGCAGTACTTC. It is translated as CASSLGLLYEQYF. This chain connects TRBV13 to TRBJ2-7; a possible D gene is TRBD1 (5 bases). V gave up 3 bases and J gave up 4 bases, with 10 bases separating them. This CDR3 has 13 amino acids. Germline V CDR1 and CDR2: PRHDT, FYEKMQ (reference sequence).